The next 32 T cell receptor beta chains were all read from a single sample in a study of blood T cells in healthy people across ages. Then a second PCR, running roughly 7 to 11 cycles, was carried out with a sample-barcoded 5' primer and a J-beta primer mix. TCRdb recomputed calls from the 5' RACE reads with MiXCR, one row per CDR3 protein. Of about 540,000 distinct CDR3 sequences in the sample, 24% were seen once. A further study also used this sample, focusing on T cells of mothers and their children.

Sequencing was carried out using blood. Every receptor here comes from a boy under 18 in good health.

A few counts support this clonotype. The chain joins TRBV7-2 to TRBJ2-7; 8 bases are shared with TRBD2. Germline V lookup: CDR1 SGHTA, CDR2 FQGNSA. CDR3 size: 14 residues. The trim removed 1 base at V and 6 bases at J, leaving 5 bases unmatched. The CDR3: CASSLGAGVGEQYF. CDR3 coding DNA: TGTGCCAGCAGCTTAGGAGCGGGAGTAGGCGAGCAGTACTTC.

As concerns this clonotype: Mismatch with germline at one junction end may stem from a read error. The chain combines TRBV5-1 with TRBJ1-1; D remains unclear. The CDR3 extends over 14 amino acids. Germline V CDR1 and CDR2: SGHRS, YFSETQ. DNA for the CDR3: TGCGCCAGCAGCTCCCTCCCGACGAACACTGGAGCTTTCTTT. It codes for CASSSLPTNTGAFF.

In its sample, this clonotype was seen a few times. This rearrangement joins TRBV4-1 to TRBJ2-4; D is unclear. The CDR3 is 11 residues long. With 0 bases removed from V and 9 bases from J, the gap between germline ends came to 3 bases. The germline V gene has CDR1 MGHRA and CDR2 YSYEKL. CDR3 amino acids: CASSQDGIQYF. CDR3 coding DNA: TGCGCCAGCAGCCAAGACGGCATTCAGTACTTC.

V and J are TRBV11-2 and TRBJ2-5, with D maybe TRBD1 (5 bases). The germline V gene has CDR1 SGHAT and CDR2 FQNNGV. Trimming took 1 base from V and 1 from J, leaving 10 bases between them. The CDR3 extends over 15 amino acids. The CDR3 bases are TGTGCCAGCAGCTTAGTGCTCAGGGTCCAAGAGACCCAGTACTTC. This sequence encodes CASSLVLRVQETQYF.

This clonotype was observed a few times. This chain uses TRBV3-1 with TRBJ2-5; D gene unclear. The J call is in doubt because the DNA end fits TRBJ2-7 better. The V gene's germline CDR1 is LGHDT and CDR2 YNNKEL (reference sequence). This CDR3 region has 13 residues. This CDR3 is CASSQDTFHEQYF. CDR3 sequence (DNA): TGTGCCAGCAGCCAAGATACTTTCCACGAGCAGTACTTC.

This clonotype turned up a few times. Relative to the germline gene, one junction end is altered; a read error may explain this. This chain connects TRBV9 to TRBJ2-1, with unresolved D. Germline CDR1 SGDLS, CDR2 YYNGEE. There are 13 residues in the CDR3. The CDR3 DNA reads TGTGCCAGCAGCGTGCGATTCCTAGAGACCCGGTACTTC. It encodes CASSVRFLETRYF. Full variable domain (outside the CDR3, taken from reference TRBV9 and TRBJ2-1): DSGVTQTPKHLITATGQRVTLRCSPRSGDLSVYWYQQSLDQGLQFLIQYYNGEERAKGNILERFSAQQFPDLHSELNLSSLELGDSALYFCASSVRFLETRYFGPGTRLTVL.

This sequence joins TRBV2 and TRBJ2-7; possible D gene TRBD1, 6 bases. V lost 6 bases, J lost 2 bases, and 14 bases lay in between. Germline CDR1 and CDR2: SNHLY and FYNNEI. The CDR3 spans 14 residues. The CDR3 spells CASRPGTHAYEQYF. CDR3 sequence (DNA): TGTGCCAGCAGGCCCGGGACACATGCCTACGAGCAGTACTTC.

This clonotype came up many times. The genes are TRBV18 and TRBJ1-1; D is unresolved. Germline V gene sequence: CDR1 KGHSH, CDR2 LQKENI. The CDR3 extends over 13 amino acids. V lost 6 bases to trimming and J lost 6 bases, with 14 bases between them. DNA for the CDR3: TGTGCCAGCTCGCGCGATCCGAAGGCTGAAGCTTTCTTT. Protein sequence: CASSRDPKAEAFF.

Here the CDR3 reads CASSFLGGSTYEQYF. As DNA, the CDR3 is TGTGCCAGCAGTTTTTTGGGGGGTTCAACCTACGAGCAGTACTTC. The chain is built from TRBV28 and TRBJ2-5; tentatively, D is TRBD2 (6 bases). The end of the DNA aligns better with TRBJ2-7, so the J call may be wrong. The CDR3 loop spans 15 amino acids. Germline V gives CDR1 MDHEN, CDR2 SYDVKM.

This clonotype was recorded many times. This chain joins TRBV15 and TRBJ1-4; the D is unclear. The CDR3 consists of 14 residues. Between the trimmed V and J ends, which lost 9 bases and 3 bases, there was a span of 14 bases. The germline V gene encodes CDR1 LNHNV and CDR2 YYDKDF (reference sequence). The CDR3 region is CATRFSWSNEKLFF. The CDR3 nucleotides read TGTGCCACAAGATTTAGTTGGTCTAATGAAAAACTGTTTTTT.

This clonotype was found a few times. The chain employs TRBV2 and TRBJ1-5, with 7 bases identical to TRBD1. Germline V gives CDR1 SNHLY, CDR2 FYNNEI. V lost 0 bases and J lost 1; bases outside the gene matches: 6. This CDR3 contains 17 residues. The CDR3 nucleotides are TGTGCCAGCAGTGAAGCGCTTGGGACAGCGAGCAATCAGCCCCAGCATTTT. Its protein product is CASSEALGTASNQPQHF.

This clonotype appeared a single time. The chain uses TRBV6-2 or TRBV6-3 and TRBJ2-7, with D possibly being TRBD1 or TRBD2 (7 bases each). The V gene's germline CDR1 is MNHEY and CDR2 SVGEGT. The V gene lost 0 bases and the J gene lost 6 bases, with 12 bases spanning the gap. The CDR3 is 14 amino acids. The CDR3 coding sequence is TGTGCCAGCAGTTACTCTGCCAGGGGGGGCGAGCAGTACTTC. The encoded protein is CASSYSARGGEQYF.

This clonotype was observed a few times. The chain is built from TRBV6-6 and TRBJ1-1; TRBD1 aligns across 7 bases. The CDR3 runs to 12 residues. Trimming took 5 bases from V and 5 from J; bases not matched to a gene: 2. Germline V gene sequence: CDR1 MNHNY, CDR2 SVGAGI (reference sequence). The CDR3 bases are TGTGCCAGCAGTCACAGGGGTACTGAAGCTTTCTTT. Its protein is CASSHRGTEAFF.

V is TRBV6-2 or TRBV6-3 and J is TRBJ2-1, with D tentatively TRBD2 (7 bases). Germline-derived CDR1 and CDR2 are MNHEY and SVGEGT. The CDR3 runs 15 residues. Between the trimmed V and J ends, which lost 7 bases and 3 bases, there was a span of 16 bases. CDR3 sequence reads: CASINGGARYNEQFF. DNA for the CDR3: TGTGCCAGCATTAATGGGGGGGCCCGCTACAATGAGCAGTTCTTC.

This chain links TRBV12-3 or TRBV12-4 with TRBJ1-6, with D possibly being TRBD1 (5 bases). The V and J ends lost 6 bases and 5 bases respectively, with 11 bases between them. The CDR3 sequence is 14 residues long. CDR3 bases: TGTGCCAGCAGGAGACAGAATCATAATTCACCCCTCCACTTT. Translated: CASRRQNHNSPLHF.

The sample holds a few counts of this clonotype. V usage is TRBV19 and J usage is TRBJ2-3, with TRBD1 matching 7 bases. This CDR3 is 14 amino acids long. Trimming at V came to 6 bases and at J to 2 bases, leaving 5 bases not matched to a gene. Germline V gene sequence: CDR1 LNHDA, CDR2 SQIVND (reference sequence). The CDR3 DNA follows: TGTGCCAGTAGCCCGGGACAGATCACAGATACGCAGTATTTT. Amino acid sequence: CASSPGQITDTQYF.

The chain employs TRBV29-1 and TRBJ2-3; D unresolved. This CDR3 comprises 13 residues. V was cut by 4 bases and J by 1 base, with 9 bases left in between. The germline V gene has CDR1 SQVTM and CDR2 ANQGSEA. The CDR3 reads CSVVWARTDTQYF. CDR3 DNA: TGCAGCGTTGTCTGGGCCCGCACAGATACGCAGTATTTT.

This clonotype was seen more than once but under ten times. CDR3 in DNA: TGTGCCAGCTCACCACCCTCTCGGGGAGGTGAAAAACTGTTTTTT. This encodes CASSPPSRGGEKLFF. V is TRBV18 and J is TRBJ1-4; D uncertain. CDR3 length: 15 residues. Germline V gene lookup returns CDR1 KGHSH and CDR2 LQKENI. Between the trimmed V and J ends, which lost 0 bases and 7 bases, there was a span of 12 bases.

The DNA for the CDR3 is TGTGCCAGCAGTTATCAGGGCACAGATACGCAGTATTTT. Protein product: CASSYQGTDTQYF. The genes are TRBV27 and TRBJ2-3; D not certain. In germline, CDR1 is MNHEY, CDR2 SMNVEV (reference sequence). The CDR3 extends over 13 amino acids. V lost 4 bases and J 1 base, leaving 6 bases between the germline ends.

This clonotype was detected a few times. V is TRBV7-2 and J is TRBJ2-3; D unresolved. The CDR3 is 17 amino acids. Germline V gene lookup returns CDR1 SGHTA and CDR2 FQGNSA. Between the trimmed V and J ends, which lost 5 bases and 1 base, there was a span of 19 bases. CDR3 residues: CASSLDSDPGRTDTQYF. Written as DNA, the CDR3 is TGTGCCAGCAGCCTAGATAGTGACCCGGGCCGCACAGATACGCAGTATTTT.

In its sample, this clonotype was seen a few times. DNA of the CDR3: TGCAGTGCTGGGAAACCTAGCGGCCGCTCCTACAATGAGCAGTTCTTC. It specifies CSAGKPSGRSYNEQFF. The chain recombines TRBV20-1 with TRBJ2-1; TRBD2 aligns across 7 bases. Germline V gene data show CDR1 as DFQATT and CDR2 as SNEGSKA (reference sequence). Trimming removed 5 bases from V and 0 bases from J; junction bases left unmatched: 10. The CDR3 has 16 residues.

The chain combines TRBV7-2 with TRBJ1-5, with TRBD1 matching over 8 bases. Germline CDR1 and CDR2: SGHTA and FQGNSA. The J segment lost 3 bases and the V segment lost 1 base, leaving 5 bases of the junction unmatched. This CDR3 contains 16 residues. The CDR3 here is CASSLDWTGLNQPQHF. DNA for the CDR3: TGTGCCAGCAGCTTAGACTGGACAGGGCTCAATCAGCCCCAGCATTTT.

This clonotype showed up just a few times. The chain couples TRBV9 to TRBJ2-1, with TRBD2 matching over 14 bases. V dropped 3 bases and J dropped 8; count of bases not matched to a gene: 7. Germline CDR1 is SGDLS and CDR2 is YYNGEE. There are 16 residues in the CDR3. CDR3 amino acids: CASSGLGTSGGDEQFF. CDR3 sequence (DNA): TGTGCCAGCAGCGGGCTCGGGACTAGCGGGGGCGATGAGCAGTTCTTC.

As to this clonotype: At one of its ends the junction is not consistent with the germline gene, which may arise from a read error. This rearrangement joins TRBV7-9 to TRBJ1-1; D uncertain. From germline, CDR1 is SEHNR and CDR2 FQNEAQ (reference sequence). The CDR3 totals 13 residues. The CDR3 DNA follows: TGTGCCGGCAGCTTGGGATCGAACACTGAAGCTTTCTTT. Amino acid sequence: CAGSLGSNTEAFF. The full variable domain, completed using reference TRBV7-9 and TRBJ1-1, is DTGVSQNPRHKITKRGQNVTFRCDPISEHNRLYWYRQTLGQGPEFLTYFQNEAQLEKSRLLSDRFSAERPKGSFSTLEIQRTEQGDSAMYLCAGSLGSNTEAFFGQGTRLTVV.

Notes on this clonotype: At one boundary the junction diverges from the germline segment, which might be a read error. The chain recombines TRBV5-8 with TRBJ2-7; the D gene is possibly TRBD1 (5 bases). The CDR3 is 13 amino acids. Per the germline V gene, CDR1 is SGHTS and CDR2 is YDEGEE. The CDR3 region has the DNA TGTGCCAGCAGCCTATCAGGGAACTACGAGCAGTATTTC. Encoded protein: CASSLSGNYEQYF.

This chain links TRBV21-1 with TRBJ2-1; the table's D call TRBD1 went unverified against the DNA. The J call is doubtful: the DNA matches TRBJ2-7 better. TRBV21-1 is labeled a pseudogene. The CDR3 is made up of 14 amino acids. CDR3 protein: CASPILWGSMKQYF. DNA for the CDR3: TGTGCCAGCCCTATTTTGTGGGGGAGTATGAAGCAGTACTTC.

The sample holds a few counts of this clonotype. The chain has TRBV21-1 and TRBJ2-5; the table's D call of TRBD1 was not tested on the DNA. TRBV21-1 is described as a pseudogene. CDR3 length equals 16 residues. The CDR3 region is CASSKRDRGTLETQYF. The CDR3 coding sequence is TGTGCCAGCAGCAAAAGGGACAGGGGAACTTTAGAGACCCAGTACTTC.

The CDR3 loop reads CASSPSGTEYYEQYF. The CDR3 DNA sequence: TGTGCCAGCAGCCCTTCCGGGACGGAATACTACGAGCAGTACTTC. The chain recombines TRBV9 with TRBJ2-7, with D perhaps being TRBD1 or TRBD2 (5 bases each). Deletions cut 4 bases from V and 3 bases from J, with 17 bases between. From germline, CDR1 is SGDLS and CDR2 YYNGEE. The CDR3 consists of 15 residues. The full variable domain, completed using reference TRBV9 and TRBJ2-7, is DSGVTQTPKHLITATGQRVTLRCSPRSGDLSVYWYQQSLDQGLQFLIQYYNGEERAKGNILERFSAQQFPDLHSELNLSSLELGDSALYFCASSPSGTEYYEQYFGPGTRLTVT.

Only a few counts were recorded for this clonotype. This chain connects TRBV7-2 to TRBJ2-3, with D possibly being TRBD2 (6 bases). The CDR3 runs to 16 residues. V gave up 5 bases and J gave up 2 bases, with 17 bases separating them. CDR1 and CDR2 (germline): SGHTA, FQGNSA. CDR3 sequence (DNA): TGTGCCAGCAGCCGTCTAGGCGGGGTTTACACAGATACGCAGTATTTT. This encodes CASSRLGGVYTDTQYF.

The genes are TRBV27 and TRBJ2-4; D uncertain. CDR1 is MNHEY, CDR2 SMNVEV, per germline (reference sequence). The V and J ends lost 9 bases and 8 bases respectively, with 17 bases between them. The CDR3 has 13 residues. The DNA for the CDR3 is TGTGCCAGTAAAGGTTTATTTGGGGACATTCAGTACTTC. This encodes CASKGLFGDIQYF.

There are many counts of this clonotype. The chain has TRBV12-3 or TRBV12-4 and TRBJ2-7; D gene unclear. CDR3 length: 13 residues. V lost 8 bases and J 5 bases, leaving 16 bases between the germline ends. The CDR3 region is CASLGKGPNEQYF. The CDR3 DNA reads TGTGCCAGCCTGGGGAAGGGTCCCAACGAGCAGTACTTC.

This rearrangement joins TRBV5-1 to TRBJ2-7; 7 positions agree with TRBD1. Per germline, CDR1 SGHRS and CDR2 YFSETQ. The V segment lost 0 bases and the J segment 1 base; nucleotides outside the gene matches: 7. The CDR3 contains 16 residues. The CDR3, as DNA: TGCGCCAGCAGCTTGGCTGTGGACAGGATGTCCTACGAGCAGTACTTC. Protein product: CASSLAVDRMSYEQYF.